The 6 T cell receptor beta chains below were found in one sample sequenced in a study of control samples from healthy donors and cancer patients. The method was immunoSEQ multiplex PCR; TCRdb's version includes in-frame clones alone and lacks a portion of them. The table lists under 200,000 clones, 80% to 95% of them singletons. Sequencing was carried out using blood. The receptors were gathered from a woman aged 55 to 70 in good health.

J is TRBJ2-5 and V is TRBV29-1; 9 bases fit TRBD1. The CDR3 consists of 12 residues. V lost 5 bases to trimming and J lost 5 bases; unmatched junction nucleotides: 3. Germline V CDR1 and CDR2: SQVTM, ANQGSEA. CDR3 protein: CSVRQGGETQYF. DNA for the CDR3: TGCAGCGTTCGACAGGGGGGTGAGACCCAGTACTTC.

V and J are TRBV9 and TRBJ2-2; 12 nucleotides line up with TRBD2. Looked up from germline, CDR1 is SGDLS and CDR2 is YYNGEE. Unmatched junction bases numbered 9, after V lost 3 bases and J lost 6 bases. CDR3 length: 17 amino acids. CDR3 nucleotide sequence: TGTGCCAGCAGCGGGGCTGCTAGCGGGGGGGCGTCCGGGGAGCTGTTTTTT. This translates into CASSGAASGGASGELFF.

The V gene is TRBV7-9, the J gene TRBJ2-1; tentative D call: TRBD1 (5 bases). CDR3 length: 14 amino acids. CDR1 SEHNR and CDR2 FQNEAQ come from the germline V gene (reference sequence). The V and J ends lost 1 base and 5 bases respectively, with 9 bases between them. The CDR3: CASSLGQTNNEQFF. Written as DNA, the CDR3 is TGTGCCAGCAGCTTAGGACAGACGAACAATGAGCAGTTCTTC.

CDR3 in amino acids: CASSEASVGVYEQYF. CDR3 nucleotides: TGTGCCAGCAGTGAAGCGTCAGTTGGGGTATACGAGCAGTACTTC. This rearrangement joins TRBV25-1 to TRBJ2-7; D remains unclear. CDR3 length equals 15 residues. The ends were cut back, 2 bases at V and 4 bases at J, with 15 bases in the middle. Germline CDR1 MGHDK, CDR2 SYGVNS.

The chain recombines TRBV7-9 with TRBJ2-5; 9 bases map to TRBD2. CDR3 length: 14 amino acids. The germline gives CDR1 SEHNR, CDR2 FQNEAQ (reference sequence). The V segment lost 4 bases and the J segment 5 bases; nucleotides outside the gene matches: 5. The DNA of the CDR3 is TGTGCCAGCAGCTCAGCGGGGGGAGCGGAGACCCAGTACTTC. It is translated as CASSSAGGAETQYF. Complete variable domain (other parts from reference TRBV7-9 and TRBJ2-5): DTGVSQNPRHKITKRGQNVTFRCDPISEHNRLYWYRQTLGQGPEFLTYFQNEAQLEKSRLLSDRFSAERPKGSFSTLEIQRTEQGDSAMYLCASSSAGGAETQYFGPGTRLLVL.

The J gene is TRBJ1-1, the V gene TRBV7-9, with 12 bases identical to TRBD1. The germline CDR1 and CDR2 sequences are SEHNR and FQNEAQ (reference sequence). V lost 1 base to trimming and J lost 10 bases; unmatched junction nucleotides: 1. The CDR3 sequence is 13 residues long. The CDR3 is CASSLGDRGRAFF. The CDR3 region has the DNA TGTGCCAGCAGCTTAGGGGACAGGGGGCGAGCTTTCTTT. Variable domain in full (rest from reference TRBV7-9 and TRBJ1-1): DTGVSQNPRHKITKRGQNVTFRCDPISEHNRLYWYRQTLGQGPEFLTYFQNEAQLEKSRLLSDRFSAERPKGSFSTLEIQRTEQGDSAMYLCASSLGDRGRAFFGQGTRLTVV.